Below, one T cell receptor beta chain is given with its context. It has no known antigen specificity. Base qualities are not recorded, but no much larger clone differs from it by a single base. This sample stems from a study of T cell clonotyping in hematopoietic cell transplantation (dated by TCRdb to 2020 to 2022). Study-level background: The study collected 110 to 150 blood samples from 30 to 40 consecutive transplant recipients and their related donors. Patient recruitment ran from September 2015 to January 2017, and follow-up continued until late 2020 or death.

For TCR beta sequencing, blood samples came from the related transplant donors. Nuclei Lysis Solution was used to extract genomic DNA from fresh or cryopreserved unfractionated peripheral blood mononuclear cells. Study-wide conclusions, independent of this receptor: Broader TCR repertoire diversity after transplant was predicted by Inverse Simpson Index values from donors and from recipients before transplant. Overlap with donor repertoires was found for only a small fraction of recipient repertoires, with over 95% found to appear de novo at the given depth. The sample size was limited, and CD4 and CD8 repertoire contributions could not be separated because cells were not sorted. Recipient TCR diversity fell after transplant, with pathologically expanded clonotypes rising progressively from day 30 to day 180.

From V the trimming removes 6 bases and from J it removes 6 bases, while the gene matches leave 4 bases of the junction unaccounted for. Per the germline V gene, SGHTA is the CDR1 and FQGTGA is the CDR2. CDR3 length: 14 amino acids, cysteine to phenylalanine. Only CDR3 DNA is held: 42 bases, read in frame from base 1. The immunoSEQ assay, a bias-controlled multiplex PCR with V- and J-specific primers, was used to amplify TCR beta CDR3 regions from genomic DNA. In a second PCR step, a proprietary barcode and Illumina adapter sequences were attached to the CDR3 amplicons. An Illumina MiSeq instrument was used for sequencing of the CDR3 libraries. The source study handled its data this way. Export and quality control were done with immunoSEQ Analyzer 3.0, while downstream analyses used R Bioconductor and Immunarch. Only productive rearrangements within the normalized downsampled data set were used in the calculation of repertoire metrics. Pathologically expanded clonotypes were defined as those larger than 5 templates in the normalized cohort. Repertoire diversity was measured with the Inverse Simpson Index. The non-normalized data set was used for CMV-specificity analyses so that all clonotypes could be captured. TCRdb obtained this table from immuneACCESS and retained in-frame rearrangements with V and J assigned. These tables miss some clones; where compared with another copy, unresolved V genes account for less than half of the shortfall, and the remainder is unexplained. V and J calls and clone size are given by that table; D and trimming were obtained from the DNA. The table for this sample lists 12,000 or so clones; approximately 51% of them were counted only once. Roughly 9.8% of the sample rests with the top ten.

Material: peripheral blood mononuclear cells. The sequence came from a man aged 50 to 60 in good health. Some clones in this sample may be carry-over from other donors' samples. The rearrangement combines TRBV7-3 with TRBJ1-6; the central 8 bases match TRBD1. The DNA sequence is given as TGTGCCAGCAGGGACAGGGAGAGTAATTCACCCCTCCACTTT. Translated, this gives CASRDRESNSPLHF.